This T cell receptor (beta chain) appears in the sequencing data of a study of CD8 T cells in ankylosing spondylitis (dated by TCRdb to 2016 to 2017). About the full investigation: The study set out to find disease-linked TCR variants by profiling T cell receptor beta repertoires in ankylosing spondylitis patients and healthy donors. The whole study cohort included 108 healthy donors and 25 ankylosing spondylitis patients. Peripheral blood samples were taken, and synovial fluid was additionally collected from ankylosing spondylitis patients.

This clonotype was seen ten or more times. The antigen it recognizes is unknown. Nothing much larger sits one base from this clone, and base qualities are not available. Beyond this particular receptor, the publication reports: A TCR beta motif of 8 or 9 highly homologous amino acid variants appeared characteristic of blood from ankylosing spondylitis patients. Some motif variants had previously been reported in the synovial fluid and blood of reactive arthritis patients, which suggests shared mechanisms of disease initiation. The disease-linked clones had a CD8+ phenotype and were found at relatively low frequencies in peripheral blood. Significant enrichment of the disease-linked clones was reported in matched synovial fluid samples from ankylosing spondylitis patients.

The data were produced on an Illumina HiSeq 2500. Quantitative 5'-RACE with molecular barcodes was the method used to prepare the TCR beta libraries. The authors processed their data as follows. Disease-linked TCR variants were identified with a new computational method built on a probabilistic model of VDJ rearrangement. The raw public reads went through TCRdb reprocessing: fastp at Q25, MiXCR clone calling, in-frame beta chains kept. CDR3 protein duplicates are merged, each entry listing the most common genes and DNA. What appears here as the V and J calls and clone size reflects TCRdb's work, not the paper's. In all, the sample holds about 140,000 distinct CDR3 sequences, and 7% to 10% of those were seen once. Of the sample, 7.3% falls within the top ten clones. V is pared back by 3 bases and J by 4 bases, with 13 bases lying between the germline termini. The germline V gene sets CDR1 to SGHRS and CDR2 to YFSETQ. The CDR3 starts with the cysteine, ends with the phenylalanine, and has 15 residues. Only the CDR3 part of the read is kept: 45 bases, read in frame from the first base.

Synovial fluid samples and blood samples obtained from the same ankylosing spondylitis patients were matched. The chain is assembled from TRBV5-1 and TRBJ1-4; the D region possibly corresponds to TRBD1 (5 bases align). Material: synovial fluid, either unsorted or a sorted T cell fraction (not recorded which). The receptor comes from a male donor with ankylosing spondylitis. Read as DNA, the sequence is TGCGCCAGCAGCTCGTCCGACAGATTTAATGAAAAACTGTTTTTT. This codes for CASSSSDRFNEKLFF.